This T cell receptor (beta chain) was found in a study of T cell responses to AZD1222 COVID-19 vaccine (dated by TCRdb to about 2021). General notes on the study: Because spike-specific TCR depth and breadth did not differ between the two schedules, AZD1222 recipients who got a second dose at roughly 4 weeks were pooled with those who got a second dose at roughly 12 weeks. A total of about 230 trial participants underwent TCR sequencing, of whom about 210 received two doses of AZD1222 and 26 received two doses of the MenACWY control vaccine. Enrollment into the trials was organized by age into subgroups of 18-55, 56-69 and 70-plus years, and those subgroups contained around 150, 28 and 57 TCR-sequenced participants, respectively.

Explained via the paper, the time point label denotes: baseline before first vaccination. The vaccinee samples were drawn from two UK trials, COV001 and COV002, one of which was a single-blind randomized controlled phase 2/3 trial testing AZD1222 (ChAdOx1 nCoV-19) in healthy adults. For TCRbeta chain sequencing, PBMC samples from trial participants were taken at day 0 and at day 28 after the second dose. Turning to this clone: Its antigen is not yet known. No quality values exist for individual bases; no much larger clone is one base distant.

What the authors observed across the whole study: Conclusions about previously exposed vaccinees are limited because only a handful of AZD1222 recipients were SARS-CoV-2 seropositive at baseline. After two AZD1222 doses, spike-specific TCR breadth and depth were significantly higher than at day 0 and than in MenACWY recipients. The whole spike protein was spanned by vaccine-associated CD4 TCRs, and dominant responses were seen in regions 160-218 and 743-854. Because no samples from the day 14 peak response were available, repertoires could be characterized only after the peak T cell response. Reportedly, almost half of the unique spike-specific TCRs recognized epitopes lying outside the regions that are mutated in the B.1.351 and B.1.1.7 variants. Participants were mostly white British, with more females than males. The authors suggested clonal diversity may have been underestimated. In the small 56-69-year group, the increase in depth fell short of significance, most likely because of low power.

The CDR3 regions of human TCRbeta chains were subjected to immunosequencing. Turning to the authors' computational methods: Repertoire TCRs were matched against a reference library of SARS-CoV-2-specific TCRs generated with the MIRA antigen-specificity platform. Breadth was defined as the fraction of unique TCRs that were SARS-CoV-2-associated, and depth was defined as the fraction of total T cells that were SARS-CoV-2-associated. Using the MIRA data, each spike-specific TCR was mapped to the spike region that the TCR reacts to and placed in a CD4 or CD8 class. Log10-transformed breadth and depth values were compared by one-way ANOVA with Sidak's multiple comparisons tests. TCRdb limited this immuneACCESS table to in-frame rearrangements with V and J called. A share of clones is missing; checked studies link under half to unresolved V genes, and the rest is unexplained. V, J and clone size are taken as reported in that table, and D and trimming were inferred from the DNA itself. Across this sample there are some 140,000 clones, with around 93% seen only once. Around 2.7% of the sample is taken by the ten largest.

This clonotype was sampled from an adult in good health. The specimen was peripheral blood, collected on day 0 of AZD1222 vaccination.

DNA sequence: TGTGCCTGGACCCAGACAGATTATAATTCACCCCTCCACTTT. Translation gives CAWTQTDYNSPLHF. Rearrangement joined TRBV30 to TRBJ1-6; a tentative D call is TRBD1 (5 bases match). CDR1 GTSNPN and CDR2 SVGIG were looked up in the germline V gene (reference sequence). Taken from cysteine to phenylalanine, the CDR3 has 14 residues. Only the CDR3 region is kept as DNA, spanning 42 bases read in frame from base 1. V sheds 4 bases and J sheds 4 bases, leaving 11 bases between their ends.